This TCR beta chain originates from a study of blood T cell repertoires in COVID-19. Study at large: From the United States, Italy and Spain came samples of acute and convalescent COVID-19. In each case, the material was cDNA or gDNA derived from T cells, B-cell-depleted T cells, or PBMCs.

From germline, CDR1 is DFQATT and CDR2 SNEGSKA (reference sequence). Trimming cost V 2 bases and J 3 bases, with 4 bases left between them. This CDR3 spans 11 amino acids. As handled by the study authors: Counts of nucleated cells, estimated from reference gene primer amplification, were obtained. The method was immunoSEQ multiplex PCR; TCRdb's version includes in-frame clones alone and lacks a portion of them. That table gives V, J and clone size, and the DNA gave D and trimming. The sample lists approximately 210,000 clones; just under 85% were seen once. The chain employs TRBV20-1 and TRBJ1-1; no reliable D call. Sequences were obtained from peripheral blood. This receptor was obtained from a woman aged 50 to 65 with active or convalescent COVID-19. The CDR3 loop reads CSARQYTEAFF. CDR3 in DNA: TGCAGTGCTAGACAGTACACTGAAGCTTTCTTT.